This TCR beta chain comes out of a study of blood T cell repertoires in COVID-19. CDR1 and CDR2 (germline): SGHNT, YYREEE (reference sequence). CDR3 length: 16 amino acids. V gave up 4 bases and J gave up 0 bases; unmatched junction bases: 5. TCRdb's copy holds only in-frame clones and misses some; the assay was immunoSEQ multiplex PCR. The profile covers 100,000 to 150,000 clones, with around 87% appearing a single time and less than 30% taken by the ten largest. This sequence originates from a woman in her 70s with acute or convalescent COVID-19. Sample: peripheral blood. The chain recombines TRBV5-4 with TRBJ2-3, with 10 bases identical to TRBD2. The CDR3 coding sequence is TGTGCCAGCAGCCCTCAAGCGGGGGGGAGCACAGATACGCAGTATTTT. It translates to CASSPQAGGSTDTQYF.